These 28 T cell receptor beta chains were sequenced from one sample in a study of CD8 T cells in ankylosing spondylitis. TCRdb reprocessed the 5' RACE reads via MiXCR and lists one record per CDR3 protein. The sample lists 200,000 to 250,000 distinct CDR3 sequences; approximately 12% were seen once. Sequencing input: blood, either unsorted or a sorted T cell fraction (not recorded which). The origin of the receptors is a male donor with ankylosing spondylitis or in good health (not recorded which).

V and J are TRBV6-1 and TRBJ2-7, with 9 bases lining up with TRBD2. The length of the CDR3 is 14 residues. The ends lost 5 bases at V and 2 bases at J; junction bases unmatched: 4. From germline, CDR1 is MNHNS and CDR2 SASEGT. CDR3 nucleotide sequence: TGTGCCAGCAGTCCCCTAGCGGGGCCCTACGAGCAGTACTTC. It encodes CASSPLAGPYEQYF.

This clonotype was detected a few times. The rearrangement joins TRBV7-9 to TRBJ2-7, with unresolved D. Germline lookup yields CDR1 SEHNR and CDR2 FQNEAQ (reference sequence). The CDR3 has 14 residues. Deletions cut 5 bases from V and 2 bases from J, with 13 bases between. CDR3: CASSPRALTYEQYF. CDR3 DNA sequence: TGTGCCAGCAGCCCAAGGGCCCTAACCTACGAGCAGTACTTC.

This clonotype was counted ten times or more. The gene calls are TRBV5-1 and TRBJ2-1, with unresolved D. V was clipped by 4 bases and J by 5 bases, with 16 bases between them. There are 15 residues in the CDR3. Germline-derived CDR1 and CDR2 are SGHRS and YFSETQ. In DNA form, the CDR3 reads TGCGCCAGCAGCCCCGCCTTTGGTGCGGACAATGAGCAGTTCTTC. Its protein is CASSPAFGADNEQFF. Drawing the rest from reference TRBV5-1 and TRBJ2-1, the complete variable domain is KAGVTQTPRYLIKTRGQQVTLSCSPISGHRSVSWYQQTPGQGLQFLFEYFSETQRNKGNFPGRFSGRQFSNSRSEMNVSTLELGDSALYLCASSPAFGADNEQFFGPGTRLTVL.

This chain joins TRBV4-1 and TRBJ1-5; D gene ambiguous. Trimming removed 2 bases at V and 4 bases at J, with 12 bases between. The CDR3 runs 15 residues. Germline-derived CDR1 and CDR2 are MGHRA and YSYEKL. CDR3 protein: CASSQPGHMNQPQHF. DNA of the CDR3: TGCGCCAGCAGCCAACCGGGCCATATGAATCAGCCCCAGCATTTT.

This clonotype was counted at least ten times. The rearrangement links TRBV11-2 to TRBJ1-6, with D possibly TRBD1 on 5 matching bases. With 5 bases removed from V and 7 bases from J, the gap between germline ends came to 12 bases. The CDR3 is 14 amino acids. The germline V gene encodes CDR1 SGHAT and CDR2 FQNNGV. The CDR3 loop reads CASSRTSRNSPLHF. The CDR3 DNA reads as TGTGCCAGCAGCAGGACAAGTAGGAATTCACCCCTCCACTTT.

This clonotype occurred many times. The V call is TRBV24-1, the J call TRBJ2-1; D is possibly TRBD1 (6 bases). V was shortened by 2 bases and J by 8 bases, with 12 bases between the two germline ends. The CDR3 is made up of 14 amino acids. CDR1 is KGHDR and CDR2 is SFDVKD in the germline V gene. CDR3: CATSDSTYRDEQFF. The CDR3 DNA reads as TGTGCCACCAGTGATTCCACATACAGGGATGAGCAGTTCTTC.

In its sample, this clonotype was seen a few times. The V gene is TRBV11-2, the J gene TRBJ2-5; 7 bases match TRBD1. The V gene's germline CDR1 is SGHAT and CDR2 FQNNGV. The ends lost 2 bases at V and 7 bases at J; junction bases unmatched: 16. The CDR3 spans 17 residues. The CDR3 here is CASSLNGQTGYWTTQYF. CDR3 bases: TGTGCCAGCAGCTTAAATGGGCAGACAGGGTATTGGACGACCCAGTACTTC.

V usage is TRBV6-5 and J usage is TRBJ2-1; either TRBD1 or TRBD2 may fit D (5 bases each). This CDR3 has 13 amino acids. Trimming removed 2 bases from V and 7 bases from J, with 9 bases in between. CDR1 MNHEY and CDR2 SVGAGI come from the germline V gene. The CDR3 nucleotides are TGTGCCAGCAGTTACGGGGGTCTAAATGAGCAGTTCTTC. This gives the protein CASSYGGLNEQFF.

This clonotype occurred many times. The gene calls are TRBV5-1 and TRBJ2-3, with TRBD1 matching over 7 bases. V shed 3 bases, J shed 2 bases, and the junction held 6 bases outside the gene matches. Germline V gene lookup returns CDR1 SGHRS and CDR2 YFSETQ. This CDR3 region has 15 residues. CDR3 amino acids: CASSSGQDLTDTQYF. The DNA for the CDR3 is TGCGCCAGCAGCTCTGGACAGGACCTCACAGATACGCAGTATTTT.

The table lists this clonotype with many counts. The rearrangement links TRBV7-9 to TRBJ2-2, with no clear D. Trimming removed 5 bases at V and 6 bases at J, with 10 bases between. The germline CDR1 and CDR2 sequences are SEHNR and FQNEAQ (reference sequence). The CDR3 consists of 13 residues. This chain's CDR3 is CASSIGLAGELFF. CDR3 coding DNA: TGTGCCAGCAGCATAGGGTTGGCCGGGGAGCTGTTTTTT. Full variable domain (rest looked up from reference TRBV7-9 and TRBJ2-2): DTGVSQNPRHKITKRGQNVTFRCDPISEHNRLYWYRQTLGQGPEFLTYFQNEAQLEKSRLLSDRFSAERPKGSFSTLEIQRTEQGDSAMYLCASSIGLAGELFFGEGSRLTVL.

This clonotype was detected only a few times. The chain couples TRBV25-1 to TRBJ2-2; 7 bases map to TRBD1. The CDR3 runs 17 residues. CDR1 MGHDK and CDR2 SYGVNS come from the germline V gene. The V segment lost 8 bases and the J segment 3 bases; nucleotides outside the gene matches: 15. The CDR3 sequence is CASWRRSTGRDTGELFF. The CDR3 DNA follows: TGTGCCAGCTGGAGAAGATCGACAGGGAGAGACACCGGGGAGCTGTTTTTT.

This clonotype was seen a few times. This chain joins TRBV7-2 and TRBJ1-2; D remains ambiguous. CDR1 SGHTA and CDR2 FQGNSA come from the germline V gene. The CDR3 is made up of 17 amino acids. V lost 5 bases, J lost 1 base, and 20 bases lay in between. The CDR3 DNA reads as TGTGCCAGCAGCCCATACGGTGTCACCCGGGATAACTATGGCTACACCTTC. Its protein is CASSPYGVTRDNYGYTF.

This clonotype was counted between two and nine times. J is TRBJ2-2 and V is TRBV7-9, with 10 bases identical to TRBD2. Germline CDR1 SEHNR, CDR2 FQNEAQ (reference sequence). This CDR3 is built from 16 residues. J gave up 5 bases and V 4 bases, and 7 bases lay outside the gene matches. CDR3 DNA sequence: TGTGCCAGCAGCTACACTAGCGGGGTGTCGACCGGGGAGCTGTTTTTT. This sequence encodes CASSYTSGVSTGELFF.

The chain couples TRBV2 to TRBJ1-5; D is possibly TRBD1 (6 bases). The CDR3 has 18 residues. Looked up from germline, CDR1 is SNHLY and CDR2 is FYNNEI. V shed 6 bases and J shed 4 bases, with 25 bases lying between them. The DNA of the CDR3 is TGTGCCAGCAGCCTAATTCCCTACGACAGGCAAGGAAATCAGCCCCAGCATTTT. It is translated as CASSLIPYDRQGNQPQHF.

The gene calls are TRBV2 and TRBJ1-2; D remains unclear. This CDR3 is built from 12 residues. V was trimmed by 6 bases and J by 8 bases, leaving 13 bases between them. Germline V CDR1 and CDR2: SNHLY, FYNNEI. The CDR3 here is CASSVIGSGYTF. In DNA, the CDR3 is TGTGCCAGCAGCGTAATAGGATCCGGCTACACCTTC.

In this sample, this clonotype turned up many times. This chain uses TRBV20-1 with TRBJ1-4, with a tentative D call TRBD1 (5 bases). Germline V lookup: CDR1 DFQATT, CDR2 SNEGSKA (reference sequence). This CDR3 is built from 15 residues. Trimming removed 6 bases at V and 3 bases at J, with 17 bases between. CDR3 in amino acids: CSARPGASANEKLFF. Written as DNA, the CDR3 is TGCAGTGCCCGGCCCGGGGCCTCTGCTAATGAAAAACTGTTTTTT.

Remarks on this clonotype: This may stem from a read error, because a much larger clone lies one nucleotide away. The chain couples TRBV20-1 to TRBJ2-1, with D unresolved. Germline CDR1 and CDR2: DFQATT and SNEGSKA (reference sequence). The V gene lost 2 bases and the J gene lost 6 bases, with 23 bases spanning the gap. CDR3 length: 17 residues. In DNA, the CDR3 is TGCAGTGCTAGATACGCCAAGCTGCCCAACAATTGCAATGAGCAGTTCTTC. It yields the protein CSARYAKLPNNCNEQFF.

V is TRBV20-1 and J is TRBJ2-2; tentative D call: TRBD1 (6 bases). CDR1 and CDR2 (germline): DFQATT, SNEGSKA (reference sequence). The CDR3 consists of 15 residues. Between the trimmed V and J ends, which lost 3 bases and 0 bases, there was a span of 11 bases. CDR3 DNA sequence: TGCAGTGCTAGTAGGGGGTTTGCGAACACCGGGGAGCTGTTTTTT. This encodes CSASRGFANTGELFF.

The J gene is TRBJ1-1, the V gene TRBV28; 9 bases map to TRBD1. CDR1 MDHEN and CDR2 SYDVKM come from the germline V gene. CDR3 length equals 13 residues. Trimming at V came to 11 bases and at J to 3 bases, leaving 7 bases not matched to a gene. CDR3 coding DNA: TGTGCCGGGGGGACAGGGCGGGACACTGAAGCTTTCTTT. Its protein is CAGGTGRDTEAFF.

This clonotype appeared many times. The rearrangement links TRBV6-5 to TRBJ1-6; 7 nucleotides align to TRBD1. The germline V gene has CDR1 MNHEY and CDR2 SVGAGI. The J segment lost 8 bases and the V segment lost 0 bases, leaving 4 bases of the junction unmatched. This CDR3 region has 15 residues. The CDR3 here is CASSYSIRGDSPLHF. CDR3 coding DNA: TGTGCCAGCAGTTACTCGATCAGGGGGGATTCACCCCTCCACTTT.

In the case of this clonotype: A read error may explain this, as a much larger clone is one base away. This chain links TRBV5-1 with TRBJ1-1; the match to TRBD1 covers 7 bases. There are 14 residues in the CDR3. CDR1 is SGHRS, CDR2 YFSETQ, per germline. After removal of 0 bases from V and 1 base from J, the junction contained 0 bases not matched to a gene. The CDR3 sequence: CASSLEGANTEAFF. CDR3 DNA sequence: TGCGCCAGCAGCTTGGAGGGGGCGAACACTGAAGCTTTCTTT.

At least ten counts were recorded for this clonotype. The chain's CDR3 is CASTVELAERGQNYGYTF. CDR3 nucleotide sequence: TGTGCCAGCACCGTCGAACTCGCAGAGCGGGGACAGAACTATGGCTACACCTTC. This chain connects TRBV5-6 to TRBJ1-2; 7 bases match TRBD1. V dropped 6 bases and J dropped 2; count of bases not matched to a gene: 19. Germline V gene lookup returns CDR1 SGHDT and CDR2 YYEEEE. The CDR3 extends over 18 amino acids.

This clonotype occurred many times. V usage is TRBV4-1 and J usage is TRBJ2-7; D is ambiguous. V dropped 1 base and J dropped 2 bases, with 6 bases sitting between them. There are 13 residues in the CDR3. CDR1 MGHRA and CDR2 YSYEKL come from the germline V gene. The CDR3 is CASSQAETYEQYF. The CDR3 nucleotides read TGCGCCAGCAGCCAAGCGGAGACCTACGAGCAGTACTTC.

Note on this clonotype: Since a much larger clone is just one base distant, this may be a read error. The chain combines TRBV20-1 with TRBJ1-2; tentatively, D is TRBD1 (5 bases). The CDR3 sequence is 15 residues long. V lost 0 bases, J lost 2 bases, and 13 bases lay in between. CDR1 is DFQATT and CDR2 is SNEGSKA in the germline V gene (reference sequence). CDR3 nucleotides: TGCAGTGCTAGAGATTTTGTGCAGGGCAACTATGGCTACACCTTC. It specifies CSARDFVQGNYGYTF.

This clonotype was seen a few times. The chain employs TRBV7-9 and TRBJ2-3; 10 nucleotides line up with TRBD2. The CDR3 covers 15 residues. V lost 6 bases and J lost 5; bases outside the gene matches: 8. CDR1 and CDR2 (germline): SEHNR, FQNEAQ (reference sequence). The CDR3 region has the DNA TGTGCCAGCAGAGGGACTAGCGCGACTCTAGATACGCAGTATTTT. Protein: CASRGTSATLDTQYF.

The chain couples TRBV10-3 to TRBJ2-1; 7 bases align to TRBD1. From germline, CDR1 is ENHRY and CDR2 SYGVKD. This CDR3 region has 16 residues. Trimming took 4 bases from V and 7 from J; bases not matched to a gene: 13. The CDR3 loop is CAISAGQAFRKNEQFF. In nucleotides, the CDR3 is TGTGCCATCAGTGCCGGACAGGCCTTTAGGAAAAATGAGCAGTTCTTC.

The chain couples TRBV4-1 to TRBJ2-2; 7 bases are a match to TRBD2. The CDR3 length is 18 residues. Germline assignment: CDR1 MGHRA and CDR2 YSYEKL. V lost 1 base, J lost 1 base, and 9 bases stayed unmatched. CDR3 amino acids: CASSQGPREVVNTGELFF. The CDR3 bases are TGCGCCAGCAGCCAAGGGCCCCGGGAGGTAGTGAACACCGGGGAGCTGTTTTTT.

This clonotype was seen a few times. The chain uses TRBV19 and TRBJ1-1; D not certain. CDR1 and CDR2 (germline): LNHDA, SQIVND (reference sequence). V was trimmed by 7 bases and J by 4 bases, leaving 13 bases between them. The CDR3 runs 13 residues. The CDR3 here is CASTPFVATEAFF. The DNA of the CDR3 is TGTGCCAGTACCCCCTTCGTCGCCACTGAAGCTTTCTTT. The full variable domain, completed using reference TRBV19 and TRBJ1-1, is DGGITQSPKYLFRKEGQNVTLSCEQNLNHDAMYWYRQDPGQGLRLIYYSQIVNDFQKGDIAEGYSVSREKKESFPLTVTSAQKNPTAFYLCASTPFVATEAFFGQGTRLTVV.